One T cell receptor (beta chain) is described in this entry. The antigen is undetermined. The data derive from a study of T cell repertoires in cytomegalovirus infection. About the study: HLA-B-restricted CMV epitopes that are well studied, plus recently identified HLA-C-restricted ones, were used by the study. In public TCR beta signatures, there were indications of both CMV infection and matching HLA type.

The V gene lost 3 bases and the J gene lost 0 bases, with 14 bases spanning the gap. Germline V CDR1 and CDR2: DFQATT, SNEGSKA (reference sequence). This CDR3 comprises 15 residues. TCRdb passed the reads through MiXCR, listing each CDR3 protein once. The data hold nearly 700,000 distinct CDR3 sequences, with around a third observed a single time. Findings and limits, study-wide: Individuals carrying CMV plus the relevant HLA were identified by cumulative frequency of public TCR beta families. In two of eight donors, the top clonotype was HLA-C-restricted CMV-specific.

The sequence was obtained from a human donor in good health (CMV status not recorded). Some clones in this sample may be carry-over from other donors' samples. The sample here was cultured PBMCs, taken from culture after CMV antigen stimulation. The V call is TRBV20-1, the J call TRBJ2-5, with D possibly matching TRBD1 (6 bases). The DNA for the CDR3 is TGCAGTGCTAGGGAGGACAGAAGAGACCAAGAGACCCAGTACTTC. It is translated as CSAREDRRDQETQYF.